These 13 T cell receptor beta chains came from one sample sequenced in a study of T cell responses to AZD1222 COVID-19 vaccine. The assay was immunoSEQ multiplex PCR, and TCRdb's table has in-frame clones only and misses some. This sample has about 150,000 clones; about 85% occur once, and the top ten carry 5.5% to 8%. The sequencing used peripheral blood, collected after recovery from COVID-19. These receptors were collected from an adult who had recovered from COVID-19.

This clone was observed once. The CDR3 region is CASSLLAGGYHNEQFF. The CDR3 nucleotides are TGCGCCAGCAGCTTGTTAGCGGGAGGGTACCACAATGAGCAGTTCTTC. The chain recombines TRBV5-1 with TRBJ2-1, with 11 bases lining up with TRBD2. V was clipped by 1 base and J by 5 bases; unmatched bases: 5. The germline gives CDR1 SGHRS, CDR2 YFSETQ. The CDR3 has 16 amino acids.

CDR3 in amino acids: CASSFRDRGREQYF. The CDR3, as DNA: TGTGCCAGCAGCTTCCGGGACAGGGGGCGCGAGCAGTACTTC. The chain combines TRBV7-2 with TRBJ2-7; 12 positions agree with TRBD1. The CDR3 has 14 amino acids. The germline CDR1 and CDR2 sequences are SGHTA and FQGNSA. The V segment lost 3 bases and the J segment 6 bases; nucleotides outside the gene matches: 3.

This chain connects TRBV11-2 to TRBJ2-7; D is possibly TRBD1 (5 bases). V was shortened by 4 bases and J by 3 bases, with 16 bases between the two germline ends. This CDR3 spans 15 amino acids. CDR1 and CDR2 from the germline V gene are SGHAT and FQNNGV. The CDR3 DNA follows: TGTGCCAGCAGCTCGAATTGGGGCAGAAACTACGAGCAGTACTTC. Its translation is CASSSNWGRNYEQYF.

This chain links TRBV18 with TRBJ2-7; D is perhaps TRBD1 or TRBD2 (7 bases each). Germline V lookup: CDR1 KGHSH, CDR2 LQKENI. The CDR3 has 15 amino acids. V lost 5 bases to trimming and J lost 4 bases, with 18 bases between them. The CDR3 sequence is CASSSRRGGEYEQYF. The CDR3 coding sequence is TGTGCCAGCTCATCCCGCAGGGGGGGGGAGTACGAGCAGTACTTC. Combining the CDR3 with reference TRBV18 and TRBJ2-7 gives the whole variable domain NAGVMQNPRHLVRRRGQEARLRCSPMKGHSHVYWYRQLPEEGLKFMVYLQKENIIDESGMPKERFSAEFPKEGPSILRIQQVVRGDSAAYFCASSSRRGGEYEQYFGPGTRLTVT.

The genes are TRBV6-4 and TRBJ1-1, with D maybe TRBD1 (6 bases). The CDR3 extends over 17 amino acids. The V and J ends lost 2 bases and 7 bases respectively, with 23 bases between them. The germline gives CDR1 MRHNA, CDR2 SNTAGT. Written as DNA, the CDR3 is TGTGCCAGCAGTGACGATCGGGTCGAGACAGGCGGGTATGAAGCTTTCTTT. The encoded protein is CASSDDRVETGGYEAFF.

For the CDR3, the DNA is TGTGCCAGTAAGGGGACAGGGCGCAATGAGCAGTTCTTC. It encodes CASKGTGRNEQFF. V is TRBV19 and J is TRBJ2-1; 9 bases agree with TRBD1. Germline V gene sequence: CDR1 LNHDA, CDR2 SQIVND (reference sequence). The CDR3 sequence is 13 residues long. V shed 7 bases, J shed 6 bases, and the junction held 4 bases outside the gene matches.

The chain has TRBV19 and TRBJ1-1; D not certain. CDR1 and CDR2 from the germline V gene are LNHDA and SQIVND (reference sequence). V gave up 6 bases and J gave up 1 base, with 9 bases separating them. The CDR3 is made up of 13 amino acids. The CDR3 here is CASRGIGNTEAFF. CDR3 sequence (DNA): TGTGCCAGTAGGGGCATAGGGAACACTGAAGCTTTCTTT.

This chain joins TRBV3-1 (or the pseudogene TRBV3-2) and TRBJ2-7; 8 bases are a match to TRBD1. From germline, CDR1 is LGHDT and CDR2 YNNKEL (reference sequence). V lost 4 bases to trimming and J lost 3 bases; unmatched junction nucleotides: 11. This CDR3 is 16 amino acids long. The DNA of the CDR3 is TGTGCCAGCAGCCTTCGACCGGGCACAGGGGGCTACGAGCAGTACTTC. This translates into CASSLRPGTGGYEQYF.

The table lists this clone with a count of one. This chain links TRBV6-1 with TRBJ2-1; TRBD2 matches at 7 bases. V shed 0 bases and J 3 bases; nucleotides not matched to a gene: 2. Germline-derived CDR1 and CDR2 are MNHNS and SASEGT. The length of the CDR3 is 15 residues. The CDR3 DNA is TGTGCCAGCAGTGAAGCGGGAGGGCTCTACAATGAGCAGTTCTTC. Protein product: CASSEAGGLYNEQFF.

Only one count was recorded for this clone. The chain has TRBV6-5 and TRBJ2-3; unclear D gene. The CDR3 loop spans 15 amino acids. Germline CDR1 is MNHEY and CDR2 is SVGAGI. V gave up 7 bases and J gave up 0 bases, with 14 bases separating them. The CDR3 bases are TGTGCCAGCAATCTCGGACGGGTTAGCACAGATACGCAGTATTTT. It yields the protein CASNLGRVSTDTQYF.

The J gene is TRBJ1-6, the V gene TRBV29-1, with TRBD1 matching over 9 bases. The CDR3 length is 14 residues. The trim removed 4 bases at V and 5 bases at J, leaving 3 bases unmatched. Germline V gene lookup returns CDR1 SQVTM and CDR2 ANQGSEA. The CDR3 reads CSVAWDRDNSPLHF. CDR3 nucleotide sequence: TGCAGCGTTGCATGGGACAGGGATAATTCACCCCTCCACTTT. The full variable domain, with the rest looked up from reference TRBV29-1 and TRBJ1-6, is SAVISQKPSRDICQRGTSLTIQCQVDSQVTMMFWYRQQPGQSLTLIATANQGSEATYESGFVIDKFPISRPNLTFSTLTVSNMSPEDSSIYLCSVAWDRDNSPLHFGNGTRLTVT.

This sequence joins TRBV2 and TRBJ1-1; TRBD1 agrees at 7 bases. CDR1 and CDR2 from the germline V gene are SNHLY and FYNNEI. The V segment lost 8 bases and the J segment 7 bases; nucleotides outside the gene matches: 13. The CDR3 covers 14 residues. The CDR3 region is CASGTGTASIEAFF. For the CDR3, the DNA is TGTGCCAGCGGGACCGGGACAGCTTCGATTGAAGCTTTCTTT. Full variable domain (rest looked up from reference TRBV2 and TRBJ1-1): EPEVTQTPSHQVTQMGQEVILRCVPISNHLYFYWYRQILGQKVEFLVSFYNNEISEKSEIFDDQFSVERPDGSNFTLKIRSTKLEDSAMYFCASGTGTASIEAFFGQGTRLTVV.

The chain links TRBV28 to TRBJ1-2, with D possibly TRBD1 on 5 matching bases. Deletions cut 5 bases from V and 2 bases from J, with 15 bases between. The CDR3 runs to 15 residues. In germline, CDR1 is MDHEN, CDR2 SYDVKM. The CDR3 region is CASSPRDPMNYGYTF. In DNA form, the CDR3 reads TGTGCCAGCAGTCCCCGGGACCCCATGAACTATGGCTACACCTTC.